This T cell receptor beta chain was sequenced during a study of blood T cell repertoires in COVID-19 (dated by TCRdb to 2018 to 2021). Describing the broader study: Collaborator samples came from the United States, Italy and Spain and covered acute and convalescent phases of COVID-19. The material from the prospective study consisted of cDNA or gDNA derived from T cells, B-cell-depleted T cells, or PBMCs. Subjects who had been exposed to COVID-19, were actively infected with it, or had recovered from it provided the deeply sampled blood TCRbeta repertoires that made up the dataset. The repertoires were made available in a free public database intended to serve as a resource for research on the immune response to SARS-CoV-2. Samples came from the ongoing ImmuneRACE study (first 160 participants) plus 1,254 subjects from 6 global collaborators. The sample metadata nearly always contained a de-identified subject ID, COVID-19 status, age in years and sex. Where available, HLA class I and class II types were taken from metadata supplied by the sample provider and were not determined by assay-based typing.

CDR1 is given as SGHTA and CDR2 as FQGNSA, both from the germline V gene. From its cysteine to its phenylalanine, the CDR3 spans 13 amino acids. The sequence is cut down to CDR3 DNA, 39 bases in frame from base 1. TCRbeta CDR3 regions were amplified from genomic DNA by means of the immunoSEQ Assay, a bias-controlled multiplex PCR. For the original study's pipeline: Within the assay, amplification of reference gene primers was used to estimate how many nucleated cells each sample contained. To quantify the absolute abundance of each unique TCRbeta CDR3 rearrangement, sequence reads were collapsed and filtered. Productive Simpson clonality was computed per sample as the square root of Simpson's diversity index over productive rearrangements. The immuneACCESS repertoire file appears here via TCRdb, limited to in-frame rearrangements. These files lack a portion of the clones; in checked studies, under half of the deficit traces to unresolved V genes, and the cause of the others is not known. V, J and clone size reflect that table, while D and trimming were determined from the DNA. This sample comprises about 100,000 clones, 85% to 90% of them detected only once. 9.5% to 15% of the sample is in the top ten clones.

For this clone: What this receptor recognizes is not known. An end of the junction differs from the germline gene, which may be a read error.

Points the paper makes about the study in general: The amount of clinical and demographic metadata varied by source and participant and was provided uncurated.

Collaborating institutions collected whole blood in K2EDTA tubes following their own protocols. For TCRbeta analysis, collaborators shipped samples in one of three forms: frozen whole blood, isolated PBMCs, or DNA extracted from either of those sample types. The sample comprised peripheral blood. Recombination linked TRBV7-2 to TRBJ2-5; the best D guess is TRBD2, with 6 bases matching. This TCR was recovered from a human donor in a cohort sampled during active COVID-19. Here is the DNA: TGTGCCAGCACCTTACTAGCCGGAGAGACCCAGTACTTC. Its protein reads: CASTLLAGETQYF.